The 29 T cell receptor beta chains below come from one sample, sequenced in a study of identical twins. TCRdb used MiXCR to reprocess the 5' RACE reads, holding one entry per CDR3 protein. The profile shows 450,000 to 650,000 distinct CDR3 sequences, nearly 10% of them singletons. A further study also used this sample, focusing on yellow fever vaccine responses in identical twins.

Sequences were obtained from PBMCs. Receptors were obtained from a woman between 18 and 29 years old in good health.

The CDR3 here is CAWSNGNTIYF. The DNA of the CDR3 is TGTGCCTGGAGTAATGGAAACACCATATATTTT. The gene calls are TRBV30 and TRBJ1-3; D remains ambiguous. V lost 2 bases, J lost 3 bases, and 2 bases lay in between. The CDR3 loop spans 11 amino acids. From germline, CDR1 is GTSNPN and CDR2 SVGIG (reference sequence). Combining the CDR3 with reference TRBV30 and TRBJ1-3 gives the whole variable domain SQTIHQWPATLVQPVGSPLSLECTVEGTSNPNLYWYRQAAGRGLQLLFYSVGIGQISSEVPQNLSASRPQDRQFILSSKKLLLSDSGFYLCAWSNGNTIYFGEGSWLTVV.

This clonotype was recorded at least ten times. At one end the junction does not follow the germline gene, possibly because of a read error. The chain couples TRBV10-3 to TRBJ2-5, with D tentatively TRBD1 or TRBD2 (5 bases each). In germline, CDR1 is ENHRY, CDR2 SYGVKD. The CDR3 is made up of 12 amino acids. This CDR3 reads CAISVMQGRFVF. The CDR3 nucleotides read TGTGCCATCAGTGTCATGCAGGGACGTTTTGTCTTC.

This clonotype was seen only a few times. The chain recombines TRBV5-4 with TRBJ2-5; tentatively, D is TRBD1 or TRBD2 (5 bases each). Germline values: CDR1 SGHNT, CDR2 YYREEE (reference sequence). The CDR3 loop spans 15 amino acids. Deletions cut 4 bases from V and 1 base from J, with 14 bases between. In DNA form, the CDR3 reads TGTGCCAGCAGCATTCCCGGGACGGGCCAAGAGACCCAGTACTTC. This codes for CASSIPGTGQETQYF.

The table lists this clonotype with a few counts. V is TRBV9 and J is TRBJ2-3; 7 positions match TRBD1. V lost 1 base and J lost 2; bases outside the gene matches: 7. Per the germline V gene, CDR1 is SGDLS and CDR2 is YYNGEE. The CDR3 spans 16 residues. This CDR3 reads CASSVYDRAPTDTQYF. CDR3 sequence (DNA): TGTGCCAGCAGCGTATATGACAGGGCTCCCACAGATACGCAGTATTTT.

The table lists this clonotype with a few counts. The chain combines TRBV12-3 or TRBV12-4 with TRBJ2-7; D gene unclear. The CDR3 runs 15 residues. The V end was cut by 7 bases, the J end by 4 bases, with 20 bases between. CDR3 loop: CASTRSLSGVYEQYF. Here the CDR3 DNA reads TGTGCCAGCACACGTTCCCTCAGTGGTGTTTACGAGCAGTACTTC.

Details on this clonotype: Just one base apart from a much larger clone, this may be a read error. V is TRBV5-1 and J is TRBJ2-7; D possibly corresponds to TRBD1 (6 bases). Germline-derived CDR1 and CDR2 are SGHRS and YFSETQ. V lost 2 bases to trimming and J lost 0 bases, with 9 bases between them. This CDR3 has 14 amino acids. CDR3 sequence (DNA): TGCGCCAGCAGCTTCCAGGGGCTCTCCTACGAGCAGTACTTC. Encoded protein: CASSFQGLSYEQYF.

This clonotype was found many times. The chain couples TRBV12-3 or TRBV12-4 to TRBJ1-2; D unclear. The CDR3 is 13 residues long. Trimming took 6 bases from V and 0 from J, leaving 8 bases between them. CDR3 sequence: CASRTGTNYGYTF. The DNA for the CDR3 is TGTGCCAGCAGAACCGGGACTAACTATGGCTACACCTTC.

This clonotype occurred many times. The rearrangement links TRBV24-1 to TRBJ2-1; tentative D call: TRBD1 (6 bases). The CDR3 has 18 amino acids. Per germline, CDR1 KGHDR and CDR2 SFDVKD. The V end lost 4 bases, the J end lost 0 bases, and 18 bases lay between the germline ends. The CDR3, as DNA: TGTGCCACCAGTGAGCCCAGCCAACAGGGAAGCTCCTACAATGAGCAGTTCTTC. Translated: CATSEPSQQGSSYNEQFF.

This clonotype turned up a few times. The chain employs TRBV20-1 and TRBJ2-3, with 7 bases identical to TRBD2. The CDR3 is made up of 13 amino acids. Per germline, CDR1 DFQATT and CDR2 SNEGSKA (reference sequence). V shed 6 bases, J shed 5 bases, and the junction held 8 bases outside the gene matches. CDR3 region: CSASDSGGDTQYF. CDR3 sequence (DNA): TGCAGTGCCTCGGACTCGGGGGGAGATACGCAGTATTTT.

This clonotype came up a few times. This chain links TRBV7-6 with TRBJ2-2; tentative D call: TRBD1 (6 bases). CDR1 and CDR2 from the germline V gene are SGHVS and FNYEAQ. This CDR3 is 16 amino acids long. Trimming stripped 2 bases from V and 4 bases from J, with 14 bases between. DNA of the CDR3: TGTGCCAGCAGCTTATTCCCGGGACATTCCACCGGGGAGCTGTTTTTT. This translates into CASSLFPGHSTGELFF.

The chain uses TRBV18 and TRBJ2-2; D ambiguous. This CDR3 region has 14 residues. Trimming took 6 bases from V and 0 from J, leaving 8 bases between them. Germline values: CDR1 KGHSH, CDR2 LQKENI. The CDR3 DNA sequence: TGTGCCAGCTCCCGTGGAGCGAACACCGGGGAGCTGTTTTTT. This sequence encodes CASSRGANTGELFF.

Many counts were recorded for this clonotype. This rearrangement joins TRBV12-3 or TRBV12-4 to TRBJ2-1; no definite D call. V gave up 2 bases and J gave up 5 bases, with 4 bases separating them. This CDR3 spans 12 amino acids. DNA for the CDR3: TGTGCCAGCAGTTTAATGAACAATGAGCAGTTCTTC. Translated, it gives CASSLMNNEQFF.

The genes are TRBV2 and TRBJ2-7, with 14 bases fitting TRBD2. Germline V lookup: CDR1 SNHLY, CDR2 FYNNEI. Trimming at V came to 7 bases and at J to 5 bases, leaving 7 bases not matched to a gene. CDR3 length equals 15 residues. The CDR3 region has the DNA TGTGCCAGCAAGGGGACTAGCGGGAGTTGGCACGAGCAGTACTTC. Its translation is CASKGTSGSWHEQYF.

The genes are TRBV7-8 and TRBJ1-3; 8 bases agree with TRBD1. Looked up from germline, CDR1 is SGHVS and CDR2 is FQNEAQ. After removal of 0 bases from V and 6 bases from J, the junction contained 4 bases not matched to a gene. This CDR3 is 15 amino acids long. CDR3 in DNA: TGTGCCAGCAGCTTAGCAGGACAGGGATTAAACACCATATATTTT. It yields the protein CASSLAGQGLNTIYF.

There are many counts of this clonotype. The gene calls are TRBV5-1 and TRBJ1-3; maybe TRBD1 (6 bases). Trimming removed 0 bases from V and 4 bases from J, with 14 bases in between. Germline CDR1 SGHRS, CDR2 YFSETQ. The CDR3 runs to 16 residues. Here the CDR3 DNA reads TGCGCCAGCAGCTTGGAAGGGGACACACCAGGAAACACCATATATTTT. Encoded protein: CASSLEGDTPGNTIYF.

The V call is TRBV25-1, the J call TRBJ2-3; possibly TRBD1 for D (5 bases). The germline CDR1 and CDR2 sequences are MGHDK and SYGVNS. Trimming removed 7 bases at V and 4 bases at J, with 9 bases between. The CDR3 consists of 12 residues. CDR3 bases: TGTGCCAGCAATAGGGGCGCAGATACGCAGTATTTT. It yields the protein CASNRGADTQYF.

CDR3 residues: CASSYWETAQETQYF. The CDR3 nucleotides are TGTGCCAGCTCCTACTGGGAGACGGCACAAGAGACCCAGTACTTC. The chain recombines TRBV2 with TRBJ2-5; maybe TRBD2 (5 bases). Trimming removed 8 bases from V and 2 bases from J, with 18 bases in between. CDR1 is SNHLY, CDR2 FYNNEI, per germline. This CDR3 is 15 amino acids long.

V gene TRBV7-3 combines with J gene TRBJ2-3; weak D call: TRBD1 (5 bases). The CDR3 is 15 residues long. The ends were cut back, 0 bases at V and 5 bases at J, with 12 bases in the middle. Germline values: CDR1 SGHTA, CDR2 FQGTGA. The CDR3 DNA follows: TGTGCCAGCAGCTTAACCGGCAGGGATATAGATACGCAGTATTTT. Amino acids: CASSLTGRDIDTQYF.

This clonotype was counted ten times or more. The chain combines TRBV7-9 with TRBJ2-7; D is unclear. Germline values: CDR1 SEHNR, CDR2 FQNEAQ (reference sequence). The CDR3 totals 15 residues. Trimming shortened V by 2 bases and J by 2 bases, and 13 bases separated the two germline ends. CDR3 sequence (DNA): TGTGCCAGCAGCTTAAAAGGCGCGGACCCCTACGAGCAGTACTTC. Encoded protein: CASSLKGADPYEQYF.

The gene calls are TRBV19 and TRBJ2-7; D perhaps matches TRBD2 (6 bases). The CDR3 runs 14 residues. The V and J ends lost 3 bases and 1 base respectively, with 10 bases between them. Germline-derived CDR1 and CDR2 are LNHDA and SQIVND (reference sequence). The CDR3 coding sequence is TGTGCCAGTAGTATTCTCGGGGGTTCCTACGAGCAGTACTTC. It specifies CASSILGGSYEQYF.

The sample holds a few counts of this clonotype. The J gene is TRBJ2-3, the V gene TRBV12-3 or TRBV12-4; the D call may be TRBD1 or TRBD2 (5 bases each). The CDR3 loop spans 16 amino acids. Trimming left V 6 bases short and J 0 bases short, with 16 bases between. The CDR3 here is CASRPRGTGSTDTQYF. The DNA for the CDR3 is TGTGCCAGCAGACCCCGTGGGACGGGGAGCACAGATACGCAGTATTTT.

There are many counts of this clonotype. The genes are TRBV6-1 and TRBJ2-5; TRBD1 might be the D (5 bases). This CDR3 contains 15 residues. Trimming removed 5 bases at V and 2 bases at J, with 15 bases between. Germline values: CDR1 MNHNS, CDR2 SASEGT. The chain's CDR3 is CASSQPSTEQETQYF. The DNA of the CDR3 is TGTGCCAGCAGTCAACCCTCGACAGAACAAGAGACCCAGTACTTC.

This clonotype was observed at least ten times. The J gene is TRBJ2-1, the V gene TRBV5-1; TRBD1 matches 9 bases. The CDR3 covers 14 residues. The V gene end was trimmed by 0 bases and the J gene end by 12 bases; junction bases not matched to a gene: 7. Germline V CDR1 and CDR2: SGHRS, YFSETQ. The CDR3 sequence is CASSLDTGGVGQFF. For the CDR3, the DNA is TGCGCCAGCAGCTTGGATACAGGGGGCGTAGGGCAGTTCTTC.

This clonotype was counted only a few times. The chain employs TRBV10-1 and TRBJ2-7, with D perhaps being TRBD1 or TRBD2 (5 bases each). The CDR3 is made up of 15 amino acids. From germline, CDR1 is WNHNN and CDR2 SYGVQD (reference sequence). The DNA for the CDR3 is TGCCAGGTTATCTCCGGGGCGCCTAGCTCCTACGAGCAGTACTTC. Translation gives CQVISGAPSSYEQYF.

This clonotype was observed many times. The chain joins TRBV5-5 to TRBJ2-4, with D perhaps assigned TRBD1 or TRBD2 (5 bases each). Germline lookup yields CDR1 SGHKS and CDR2 YYEKEE (reference sequence). Trimming shortened V by 0 bases and J by 7 bases, and 14 bases separated the two germline ends. The CDR3 sequence is 15 residues long. The CDR3 coding sequence is TGTGCCAGCAGCTTGGATGGGGCGCGAGGGAACATTCAGTACTTC. Its translation: CASSLDGARGNIQYF. The whole variable domain, remainder taken from reference TRBV5-5 and TRBJ2-4, is DAGVTQSPTHLIKTRGQQVTLRCSPISGHKSVSWYQQVLGQGPQFIFQYYEKEERGRGNFPDRFSARQFPNYSSELNVNALLLGDSALYLCASSLDGARGNIQYFGAGTRLSVL.

This chain joins TRBV7-2 and TRBJ2-5, with D perhaps TRBD2 (6 bases). Germline-derived CDR1 and CDR2 are SGHTA and FQGNSA. CDR3 length equals 17 residues. V was pared by 4 bases and J by 2 bases, with 20 bases between. CDR3 sequence (DNA): TGTGCCAGCAGCTCAATCCTTTCCGGGGGACTTCAAGAGACCCAGTACTTC. Its protein is CASSSILSGGLQETQYF.

This clonotype was detected ten times or more. J is TRBJ2-7 and V is TRBV2; either TRBD1 or TRBD2 may fit D (5 bases each). The CDR3 length is 14 residues. V was pared by 1 base and J by 4 bases, with 11 bases between. Germline values: CDR1 SNHLY, CDR2 FYNNEI. CDR3 sequence reads: CASSEGGGPYEQYF. For the CDR3, the DNA is TGTGCCAGCAGTGAAGGTGGGGGACCATACGAGCAGTACTTC.

This rearrangement joins TRBV6-2 or TRBV6-3 to TRBJ2-7; 8 bases align to TRBD1. CDR1 MNHEY and CDR2 SVGEGT come from the germline V gene. There are 15 residues in the CDR3. Germline trimming cut 6 bases from V and 2 bases from J; bases unmatched to any gene: 9. CDR3 nucleotide sequence: TGTGCCAGCAGCCGTAGGGGACAGGCGGCCTACGAGCAGTACTTC. Translation: CASSRRGQAAYEQYF.

The chain combines TRBV10-3 with TRBJ2-7; 11 bases map to TRBD1. CDR3 size: 16 residues. Looked up from germline, CDR1 is ENHRY and CDR2 is SYGVKD. After removal of 4 bases from V and 4 bases from J, the junction contained 9 bases not matched to a gene. CDR3 sequence (DNA): TGTGCCATCAGTGGGCCCGGACAGGGGGCAAAGTACGAGCAGTACTTC. Residues: CAISGPGQGAKYEQYF.